These T cell receptor beta chains were read from a single sample in a study of cytomegalovirus exposure and HLA in healthy donors. This table comes from immunoSEQ multiplex PCR, and its TCRdb copy is limited to in-frame clones, with some not included. The data show more than 140,000 clones, 75% to 80% seen once. The material sequenced was PBMCs. These receptors were taken from a male donor in good health and CMV-seronegative. CDR3s include the opening cysteine and the closing phenylalanine or tryptophan. The D gene is left open where the match is weak. Only part of the rows carry a size: once, few, many, or a class if the clone is expanded.

V	size	J	D	CDR3	DNA
TRBV9	-	TRBJ2-5	TRBD2	CASSVAPAGANPQETQYF	TGTGCCAGCAGCGTAGCCCCAGCGGGAGCCAACCCCCAAGAGACCCAGTACTTC
TRBV28	-	TRBJ1-1	-	CASSASGGMNTEAFF	TGTGCCAGCAGTGCCTCCGGGGGGATGAACACTGAAGCTTTCTTT
TRBV5-1	-	TRBJ1-6	TRBD1	CASSPRTGNSPLHF	TGCGCCAGCAGCCCCCGGACAGGGAATTCACCCCTCCACTTT
TRBV7-9	-	TRBJ2-3	-	CASSLGPSPSTDTQYF	TGTGCCAGCAGCTTGGGGCCGTCTCCGAGCACAGATACGCAGTATTTT
TRBV7-2	once	TRBJ2-7	-	CASARGTQAYEQYF	TGTGCCAGCGCCCGGGGGACCCAGGCCTACGAGCAGTACTTC
TRBV18	-	TRBJ1-3	-	CASSPEAVSGNTIYF	TGTGCCAGCTCACCAGAGGCAGTCTCTGGAAACACCATATATTTT
TRBV7-2	once	TRBJ1-1	-	CASSLVGALNTEAFF	TGTGCCAGCAGCTTAGTGGGGGCCCTGAACACTGAAGCTTTCTTT
TRBV19	-	TRBJ2-7	TRBD2	CASSPGLAGGYEQYF	TGTGCCAGTAGTCCCGGACTAGCGGGGGGGTACGAGCAGTACTTC
TRBV9	-	TRBJ2-1	-	CASSASGSSYNEQFF	TGTGCCAGCAGCGCAAGCGGAAGCTCCTACAATGAGCAGTTCTTC
TRBV5-4	-	TRBJ1-4	-	CASSLGRTTNEKLFF	TGTGCCAGCAGCTTGGGCAGGACAACTAATGAAAAACTGTTTTTT
TRBV2	-	TRBJ1-6	-	CASTPGITGLPLHF	TGTGCCAGCACCCCAGGAATAACAGGTTTACCCCTCCACTTT
TRBV4-2	once	TRBJ2-7	-	CASSQGGGDYEQYF	TGTGCCAGCAGCCAAGGCGGCGGAGACTACGAGCAGTACTTC
TRBV10-3	-	TRBJ2-7	TRBD1	CASTGQGYEQYF	TGTGCCAGCACGGGACAGGGGTACGAGCAGTACTTC
TRBV27	-	TRBJ1-2	TRBD1	CASSFRMSGGSGGYTF	TGTGCCAGCAGTTTCAGGATGTCAGGGGGCTCAGGCGGCTACACCTTC
TRBV6-5	once	TRBJ1-4	TRBD1	CASSSFRGQGNEKLFF	TGTGCCAGCAGTTCATTTCGAGGACAGGGAAATGAAAAACTGTTTTTT
TRBV5-1	-	TRBJ1-1	TRBD1	CASSENQGVTEAFF	TGCGCCAGCAGCGAGAATCAGGGGGTGACTGAAGCTTTCTTT
TRBV19	-	TRBJ1-1	-	CASSVRQDLEAFF	TGTGCCAGTAGTGTAAGACAGGACCTTGAAGCTTTCTTT
TRBV30	-	TRBJ1-2	TRBD1	CAYYDRGGYTF	TGTGCCTATTACGACAGGGGTGGCTACACCTTC
TRBV4-3	-	TRBJ2-2	TRBD2	CASSHILAGTGELFF	TGCGCCAGCAGCCACATACTAGCGGGTACCGGGGAGCTGTTTTTT
TRBV7-6	-	TRBJ2-7	TRBD2	CASSLRWGGGYEQYF	TGTGCCAGCAGCTTACGGTGGGGGGGAGGCTACGAGCAGTACTTC
TRBV19	-	TRBJ1-1	-	CASSTQQGTREAFF	TGTGCCAGTAGTACCCAACAGGGAACCCGAGAAGCTTTCTTT
TRBV11-3	-	TRBJ1-1	-	CASSLDLRVGRDTEAFF	TGTGCCAGCAGCTTAGATCTTCGTGTGGGCAGGGACACTGAAGCTTTCTTT
TRBV11-2	-	TRBJ1-6	-	CASSPTGPQGSYNSPLHF	TGTGCCAGCAGCCCGACCGGGCCCCAGGGCTCCTATAATTCACCCCTCCACTTT
TRBV28	-	TRBJ1-6	-	CASSLERGYSPLHF	TGTGCCAGCAGTTTAGAGAGGGGGTATTCACCCCTCCACTTT
TRBV4-1	-	TRBJ1-5	-	CASSQAQGNQPQHF	TGCGCCAGCAGCCAAGCCCAGGGCAATCAGCCCCAGCATTTT
TRBV19	once	TRBJ1-2	-	CASSILSTGHGYTF	TGTGCCAGTAGTATTTTGTCGACAGGCCATGGCTACACCTTC
TRBV19	-	TRBJ2-1	-	CASSIDRAPYNEQFF	TGTGCCAGTAGTATAGACAGGGCCCCCTACAATGAGCAGTTCTTC
TRBV12-5	-	TRBJ2-3	TRBD2	CASGLPQGLAGYTDTQYF	TGTGCTAGTGGTTTGCCTCAAGGACTAGCGGGATACACAGATACGCAGTATTTT
TRBV7-6	once	TRBJ2-7	-	CASSSSSVSSYEQYF	TGTGCCAGCAGCTCCTCTAGCGTAAGCTCCTACGAGCAGTACTTC
TRBV5-1	-	TRBJ2-3	TRBD2	CASKIAGKVTDTQYF	TGCGCCAGCAAGATAGCGGGAAAGGTAACAGATACGCAGTATTTT
TRBV5-1	-	TRBJ2-1	-	CASSLVDTPYNEQFF	TGCGCCAGCAGCTTGGTTGACACCCCCTACAATGAGCAGTTCTTC
TRBV7-8	-	TRBJ2-1	TRBD2	CASSLVGLAGAYNEQFF	TGTGCCAGCAGCTTAGTGGGACTAGCGGGGGCCTACAATGAGCAGTTCTTC
TRBV4-3	once	TRBJ1-2	-	CASSQDMGRYYGYTF	TGCGCCAGCAGCCAAGATATGGGCAGATACTATGGCTACACCTTC
TRBV30	-	TRBJ2-2	-	CAWSQIGELFF	TGTGCCTGGAGCCAGATCGGGGAGCTGTTTTTT
TRBV7-3	-	TRBJ1-4	-	CASSLTGVANEKLFF	TGTGCCAGCAGCTTAACTGGTGTAGCTAATGAAAAACTGTTTTTT
TRBV2	-	TRBJ2-1	TRBD2	CASSRTSGGSYNEQFF	TGTGCCAGCAGCCGGACTAGCGGGGGCTCCTACAATGAGCAGTTCTTC